This T cell receptor beta chain was sequenced during a study of Ad26.COV2.S vaccination and SARS-CoV-2 variants listed by TCRdb under 2021. For context, the study as a whole: Donors in the vaccine arm were drawn from COV1001, a multicentre, randomized, double-blind, placebo-controlled phase I-IIa trial testing Ad26.COV2.S in healthy adults. Ad26.COV2.S was given intramuscularly at 5x10^10 or 1x10^11 viral particles, as a single shot or as two shots 56 days apart. The specificity and breadth of SARS-CoV-2-reactive T cell receptors after Ad26.COV2.S vaccination were assessed by TCRbeta repertoire sequencing. The TCR-sequenced set comprised approximately 32 samples: around 20 Ad26.COV2.S vaccine recipients, 5 placebo recipients and 8 SARS-CoV-2 convalescent individuals. Trial participants were randomized into five groups of five: low-dose or high-dose Ad26.COV2.S given once or twice, or placebo on both occasions. Investigators did not know the trial group allocation while performing experiments and assessing outcomes.

V lost 3 bases and J lost 2 bases; the stretch between them is 11 bases long. The CDR3 spans 14 residues, from the cysteine through the phenylalanine. CDR3 DNA is the only sequence kept; it has 42 bases, read in frame from the first base. In the germline V gene, CDR1 corresponds to SGHRS and CDR2 to YFSETQ. With regard to this clone: Its binding antigen is unknown. No clone much larger than this one lies a single base away; base qualities are absent.

The immunoSEQ Assay was used to sequence TCRbeta CDR3 regions. After extraction, genomic DNA underwent amplification by bias-controlled multiplex PCR, followed by high-throughput sequencing. The original pipeline was this. To quantify the absolute abundance of every unique TCRbeta CDR3 region, sequences were collapsed and filtered. T cell fraction was estimated by normalization of TCRbeta template counts to usable DNA, with usable DNA being measured through amplification of reference genes present in all nucleated cells. Repertoire TCRs were annotated as SARS-CoV-2-specific when V gene, CDR3 amino acid sequence and J gene were exactly matched to a known reactive TCR set. The reference SARS-CoV-2 TCR set came from MIRA and was filtered for enrichment in COVID-19-positive ImmuneCODE repertoires, removing public or cross-reactive TCRs. Using the MIRA antigens, annotated TCRs were further analysed by specific ORF or by position within an ORF. Breadth was defined as the number of annotated unique rearrangements divided by the total number of unique productive rearrangements, and depth was defined as the summed frequency of the annotated unique rearrangements. Two-sided Wilcoxon rank-sum tests were used to compare TCR breadth between groups. TCRdb provides this immuneACCESS table in a form limited to in-frame rearrangements. Some clones are lacking; in checked studies, under half of them reflect an unresolved V gene, and why the rest are absent is not known. V and J calls plus clone size are reproduced from that table; the DNA served to infer D and trimming. The sample contains about 280,000 clones, around 87% of them found a single time. The ten largest clones represent roughly 3.5% of the sample.

Findings and caveats that apply to the study as a whole: Higher spike-specific TCR breadth was observed in Ad26.COV2.S recipients than in placebo recipients (P = 0.0014). Non-spike TCR breadth was comparable between vaccine and placebo recipients, consistent with the vaccine containing only spike. After vaccination, substantial breadth of spike-specific CD8+ and CD4+ T cell responses was reported. According to the authors, total T cell responses may have been underestimated by the TCR breadth and depth analyses. The study was not powered to compare responses between vaccine doses or regimens.

Taken with the paper, the label for treatment or condition translates to: approximately 18 received Ad26.COV2.S at low or high dose, single or two shots; several received placebo; per-sample allocation not given. For vaccine and placebo recipients, the sequenced repertoires came from samples collected on day 63 after the first injection. Between 29 July and 7 August 2020, Cohort 1b enrolled 25 adults aged 18-55 years at one site in Boston, USA. Ad26.COV2.S was a replication-incompetent adenovirus type 26 vector expressing a prefusion-stabilized SARS-CoV-2 spike protein from the original Wuhan strain.

The origin of this receptor is a person between 18 and 65 years old who received the Ad26.COV2.S COVID-19 vaccine or a placebo. Sequences were derived from peripheral blood, sampled in a trial of Ad26.COV2.S vaccine versus placebo. Recombination joined TRBV5-1 with TRBJ2-5, with no D gene named confidently. The DNA reads as follows: TGCGCCAGCAGCTATAACCAGGAACAAGAGACCCAGTACTTC. Its amino acids are CASSYNQEQETQYF.